This T cell receptor (beta chain) was sequenced for a study of blood T cell repertoires in COVID-19. Participants were aged about 18 to 100 years, lived in under 25 US areas, and enrolled virtually. The CDR3 spans 14 residues. Germline V gene data show CDR1 as SGHRS and CDR2 as YFSETQ. Trimming removed 0 bases from V and 11 bases from J, with 15 bases in between. TCRdb's table, derived via immunoSEQ multiplex PCR, lists solely in-frame clones and lacks some. Of a few hundred thousand clones in the sample, more than 70% are singletons; the top ten hold around 7.4%. This chain uses TRBV5-1 with TRBJ1-3; a possible D gene is TRBD1 (5 bases). The clonotype was recovered from a woman aged 35 to 49 with acute COVID-19. Sequencing input: PBMCs or T cells enriched from blood (not recorded which). CDR3 protein: CASSLVGGKDPIYF. CDR3 sequence (DNA): TGCGCCAGCAGCTTGGTGGGGGGGAAAGACCCCATATATTTT. Complete variable domain (other parts from reference TRBV5-1 and TRBJ1-3): KAGVTQTPRYLIKTRGQQVTLSCSPISGHRSVSWYQQTPGQGLQFLFEYFSETQRNKGNFPGRFSGRQFSNSRSEMNVSTLELGDSALYLCASSLVGGKDPIYFGEGSWLTVV.